These 25 T cell receptor beta chains were all obtained from the same sample, sequenced in a study of blood T cell repertoires in COVID-19. Sequenced by immunoSEQ multiplex PCR; TCRdb stores in-frame clones only, minus some. The table records around 290,000 clones, approximately 90% of them present only once. Sequencing was carried out using peripheral blood. These receptors were obtained from a man in his forties with acute or convalescent COVID-19.

The J gene is TRBJ1-2, the V gene TRBV13; no reliable D call. The V gene lost 4 bases and the J gene lost 3 bases, with 9 bases spanning the gap. The CDR3 sequence is 13 residues long. Germline V gives CDR1 PRHDT, CDR2 FYEKMQ (reference sequence). As DNA, the CDR3 is TGTGCCAGCAGCTCACCGGGGTACTATGGCTACACCTTC. Residues: CASSSPGYYGYTF.

The V gene is TRBV5-6, the J gene TRBJ2-7; 8 nucleotides line up with TRBD1. This CDR3 has 16 residues. CDR1 is SGHDT, CDR2 YYEEEE, per germline. The V and J ends lost 0 bases and 2 bases, in that order; junction bases with no gene match: 7. CDR3 DNA: TGTGCCAGCAGCTTGGACCAGGGGGCGATCCCCTACGAGCAGTACTTC. This encodes CASSLDQGAIPYEQYF.

This chain uses TRBV12-5 with TRBJ2-1, with D perhaps TRBD2 (7 bases). The germline V gene encodes CDR1 LGHNT and CDR2 FRNRAP. The CDR3 totals 16 residues. Trimming took off 1 base at V and 8 bases at J, with 18 bases between the two ends. As DNA, the CDR3 is TGTGCTAGTGGTTTGGACCAAGGAGGGGGGGCACATGAGCAGTTCTTC. Translated, it gives CASGLDQGGGAHEQFF.

The rearrangement links TRBV30 to TRBJ1-1; no clear D gene. Trimming removed 7 bases from V and 0 bases from J, with 6 bases in between. Per the germline V gene, CDR1 is GTSNPN and CDR2 is SVGIG (reference sequence). The CDR3 extends over 11 amino acids. CDR3 coding DNA: TGTGCCTTTTTTATGAACACTGAAGCTTTCTTT. It encodes CAFFMNTEAFF.

The count of this clone is one. V gene TRBV27 combines with J gene TRBJ1-1; D unclear. V was cut by 7 bases and J by 4 bases, with 13 bases left in between. Germline lookup yields CDR1 MNHEY and CDR2 SMNVEV (reference sequence). The length of the CDR3 is 13 residues. The CDR3 loop is CASKPRPGTEAFF. Here the CDR3 DNA reads TGTGCCAGCAAACCCCGACCGGGCACTGAAGCTTTCTTT.

This clone turned up a few times. One end of the junction is discordant with germline, which a read error may explain. The chain links TRBV10-2 to TRBJ2-1, with 10 bases fitting TRBD2. This CDR3 comprises 15 residues. From germline, CDR1 is WSHSY and CDR2 SAAADI. Here the CDR3 reads CASSVLAGPYTEQFF. In DNA form, the CDR3 reads TGCGCCAGTTCGGTACTAGCGGGGCCCTACACTGAGCAGTTCTTC.

V and J are TRBV3-1 (or the pseudogene TRBV3-2) and TRBJ2-1; D is possibly TRBD2 (7 bases). The V gene's germline CDR1 is LGHDT and CDR2 YNNKEL (reference sequence). This CDR3 is built from 15 residues. Trimming shortened V by 0 bases and J by 7 bases, and 13 bases separated the two germline ends. CDR3 in amino acids: CASSQDLRGGNEQFF. The CDR3 region has the DNA TGTGCCAGCAGCCAAGATCTGAGGGGGGGAAATGAGCAGTTCTTC.

The chain employs TRBV11-2 and TRBJ2-7; TRBD2 matches at 10 bases. The CDR3 totals 16 residues. Germline trimming cut 5 bases from V and 3 bases from J; bases unmatched to any gene: 10. CDR1 is SGHAT, CDR2 FQNNGV, per germline. The CDR3 reads CASSPLRAGGSYEQYF. DNA for the CDR3: TGTGCCAGCAGCCCACTACGAGCGGGGGGGAGCTACGAGCAGTACTTC.

The V call is TRBV5-1, the J call TRBJ2-1; 15 bases map to TRBD2. With V trimmed by 4 bases and J by 3 bases, 2 bases remained unmatched. Germline loops: CDR1 SGHRS, CDR2 YFSETQ. The CDR3 contains 16 residues. The CDR3 nucleotides read TGCGCCAGCAGCGGGACTAGCGGGGGGATCTACAATGAGCAGTTCTTC. This gives the protein CASSGTSGGIYNEQFF. Based on the CDR3 plus reference TRBV5-1 and TRBJ2-1, the full variable domain is KAGVTQTPRYLIKTRGQQVTLSCSPISGHRSVSWYQQTPGQGLQFLFEYFSETQRNKGNFPGRFSGRQFSNSRSEMNVSTLELGDSALYLCASSGTSGGIYNEQFFGPGTRLTVL.

The sample holds a few counts of this clone. The chain employs TRBV14 and TRBJ1-2, with 7 bases identical to TRBD1. Germline CDR1 and CDR2: SGHDN and FVKESK. CDR3 length: 15 amino acids. The junction had 12 bases not matched to a gene; V was cut back by 3 bases and J by 8 bases. The CDR3 sequence is CASSQIRDRVTGYTF. CDR3 coding DNA: TGTGCCAGCAGCCAGATTCGGGACAGAGTGACCGGCTACACCTTC.

The chain carries TRBV6-5 and TRBJ2-7; tentatively, D is TRBD1 (6 bases). The CDR3 extends over 14 amino acids. Germline loops: CDR1 MNHEY, CDR2 SVGAGI. V lost 7 bases, J lost 9 bases, and 22 bases lay in between. This CDR3 is CASTPGQRRSGQYF. CDR3 coding DNA: TGTGCCAGCACACCGGGACAAAGGCGATCCGGGCAGTACTTC.

CDR3 sequence: CASRPGQGGIQYF. The CDR3 nucleotides read TGTGCCAGCAGACCGGGACAGGGTGGCATTCAGTACTTC. V is TRBV2 and J is TRBJ2-4; 9 positions match TRBD1. The CDR3 runs 13 residues. V lost 6 bases to trimming and J lost 9 bases; unmatched junction nucleotides: 6. Germline V gene lookup returns CDR1 SNHLY and CDR2 FYNNEI.

The gene calls are TRBV12-5 and TRBJ1-5; D unclear. V was shortened by 3 bases and J by 1 base, with 4 bases between the two germline ends. The CDR3 loop spans 13 amino acids. Germline loops: CDR1 LGHNT, CDR2 FRNRAP. CDR3 in DNA: TGTGCTAGTGGTTTCCTCAGCAATCAGCCCCAGCATTTT. It specifies CASGFLSNQPQHF. Full variable domain (missing parts from reference TRBV12-5 and TRBJ1-5): DARVTQTPRHKVTEMGQEVTMRCQPILGHNTVFWYRQTMMQGLELLAYFRNRAPLDDSGMPKDRFSAEMPDATLATLKIQPSEPRDSAVYFCASGFLSNQPQHFGDGTRLSIL.

The gene calls are TRBV12-5 and TRBJ1-6, with D unresolved. The CDR3 runs to 14 residues. Trimming stripped 1 base from V and 8 bases from J, with 9 bases between. The germline V gene encodes CDR1 LGHNT and CDR2 FRNRAP. DNA for the CDR3: TGTGCTAGTGGTTTGGCCCCAGCGGATTCACCCCTCCACTTT. Residues: CASGLAPADSPLHF.

As to this clone: Other DNA variants within this sample encode the same CDR3. V is TRBV5-1 and J is TRBJ2-7, with 7 bases matching TRBD2. CDR1 and CDR2 from the germline V gene are SGHRS and YFSETQ. The CDR3 is 15 residues long. The junction had 11 bases not matched to a gene; V was cut back by 8 bases and J by 0 bases. DNA of the CDR3: TGCGCCAGTAGCGTGACTAGCACGAGCTCCTACGAGCAGTACTTC. Encoded protein: CASSVTSTSSYEQYF.

V is TRBV15 and J is TRBJ2-2; TRBD2 agrees at 7 bases. Trimming took 1 base from V and 3 from J; bases not matched to a gene: 2. The CDR3 has 15 residues. Germline V gene sequence: CDR1 LNHNV, CDR2 YYDKDF (reference sequence). The CDR3 bases are TGTGCCACCAGCAGAGGACTAGCAGACACCGGGGAGCTGTTTTTT. This codes for CATSRGLADTGELFF.

The rearrangement links TRBV7-8 to TRBJ2-1; D call uncertain. This CDR3 contains 16 residues. The V end lost 3 bases, the J end lost 0 bases, and 12 bases lay between the germline ends. The germline CDR1 and CDR2 sequences are SGHVS and FQNEAQ. The CDR3 DNA is TGTGCCAGCAGCTTTCCTAGTGCCAGCTCCTACAATGAGCAGTTCTTC. Protein: CASSFPSASSYNEQFF.

The gene calls are TRBV5-1 and TRBJ2-1, with 13 bases matching TRBD2. The germline CDR1 and CDR2 sequences are SGHRS and YFSETQ. This CDR3 is built from 15 residues. The ends lost 1 base at V and 9 bases at J; junction bases unmatched: 4. The CDR3 nucleotides read TGCGCCAGCAGCTTGCGGACTAGCGGGGGAGTTGAGCAGTTCTTC. The encoded protein is CASSLRTSGGVEQFF.

The chain employs TRBV10-3 and TRBJ1-5, with D possibly being TRBD1 (6 bases). CDR3 length: 13 residues. CDR1 is ENHRY and CDR2 is SYGVKD in the germline V gene. V lost 9 bases, J lost 1 base, and 10 bases lay in between. The CDR3: CAISTGSNQPQHF. The DNA for the CDR3 is TGTGCCATTTCAACAGGGAGCAATCAGCCCCAGCATTTT.

J is TRBJ2-4 and V is TRBV6-5; the match to TRBD1 covers 7 bases. V shed 5 bases and J 8 bases; nucleotides not matched to a gene: 12. Germline V gives CDR1 MNHEY, CDR2 SVGAGI. The CDR3 is 15 residues long. CDR3 in DNA: TGTGCCAGCAGTCCCACGGCAGGGGGTAATGACATTCAGTACTTC. It translates to CASSPTAGGNDIQYF.

The V and J genes are TRBV27 and TRBJ1-6, with D possibly being TRBD1 (6 bases). There are 15 residues in the CDR3. Germline V gene lookup returns CDR1 MNHEY and CDR2 SMNVEV (reference sequence). Trimming removed 4 bases at V and 5 bases at J, with 12 bases between. The DNA for the CDR3 is TGTGCCAGCAGTTCCGTCGACAGGAATAATTCACCCCTCCACTTT. It specifies CASSSVDRNNSPLHF.

The rearrangement uses TRBV7-9 and TRBJ2-3; 10 positions match TRBD1. Trimming at V came to 3 bases and at J to 5 bases, leaving 2 bases not matched to a gene. The CDR3 length is 14 residues. Germline V gene sequence: CDR1 SEHNR, CDR2 FQNEAQ (reference sequence). CDR3 in amino acids: CASSFGTGEDTQYF. The CDR3 DNA sequence: TGTGCCAGCAGCTTTGGGACAGGGGAAGATACGCAGTATTTT.

This chain joins TRBV4-1 and TRBJ2-5; D gene ambiguous. Germline CDR1 MGHRA, CDR2 YSYEKL. This CDR3 is 17 amino acids long. V was cut by 0 bases and J by 2 bases, with 16 bases left in between. CDR3 protein: CASSQDGTQSLQETQYF. DNA for the CDR3: TGCGCCAGCAGCCAAGATGGCACACAGAGCCTACAAGAGACCCAGTACTTC.

CDR3 loop: CASSPPAAEAFF. The CDR3 DNA reads as TGTGCCAGCAGTCCTCCAGCGGCTGAAGCTTTCTTT. The rearrangement joins TRBV3-1 (or the pseudogene TRBV3-2) to TRBJ1-1; no definite D call. V was clipped by 6 bases and J by 6 bases, with 11 bases between them. CDR3 size: 12 residues. Germline values: CDR1 LGHDT, CDR2 YNNKEL (reference sequence).

V and J are TRBV28 and TRBJ2-1; D unclear. Deletions cut 1 base from V and 12 bases from J, with 10 bases between. The CDR3 loop spans 12 amino acids. Germline V gives CDR1 MDHEN, CDR2 SYDVKM. The CDR3 here is CASSLFPLGQFF. The CDR3 coding sequence is TGTGCCAGCAGTTTATTCCCCCTAGGGCAGTTCTTC.